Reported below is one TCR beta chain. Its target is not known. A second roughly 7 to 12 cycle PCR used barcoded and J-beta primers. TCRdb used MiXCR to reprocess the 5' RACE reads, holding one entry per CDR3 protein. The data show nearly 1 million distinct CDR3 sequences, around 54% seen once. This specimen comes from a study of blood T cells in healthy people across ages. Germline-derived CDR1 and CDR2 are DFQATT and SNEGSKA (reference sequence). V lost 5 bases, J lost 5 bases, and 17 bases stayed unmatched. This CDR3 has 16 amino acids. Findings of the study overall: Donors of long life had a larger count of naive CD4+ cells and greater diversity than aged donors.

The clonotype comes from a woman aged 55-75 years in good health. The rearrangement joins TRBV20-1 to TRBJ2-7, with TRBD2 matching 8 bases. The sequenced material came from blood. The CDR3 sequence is CSAVPRGGGPDNEQYF. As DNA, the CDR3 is TGCAGTGCTGTCCCTCGGGGGGGAGGGCCGGATAACGAGCAGTACTTC.